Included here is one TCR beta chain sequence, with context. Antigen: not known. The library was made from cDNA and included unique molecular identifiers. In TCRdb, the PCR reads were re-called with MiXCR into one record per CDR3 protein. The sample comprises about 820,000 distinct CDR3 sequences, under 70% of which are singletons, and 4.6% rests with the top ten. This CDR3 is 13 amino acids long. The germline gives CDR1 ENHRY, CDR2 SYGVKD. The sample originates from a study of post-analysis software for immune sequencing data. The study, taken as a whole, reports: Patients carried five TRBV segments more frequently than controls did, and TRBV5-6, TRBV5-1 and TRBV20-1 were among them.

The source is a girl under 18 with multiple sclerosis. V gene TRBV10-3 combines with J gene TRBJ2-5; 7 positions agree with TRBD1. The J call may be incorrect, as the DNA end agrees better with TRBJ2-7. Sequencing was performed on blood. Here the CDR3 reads CAIRPTGADEQYF. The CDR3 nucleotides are TGTGCCATCAGACCTACAGGGGCGGACGAGCAGTACTTC.